This TCR beta chain was obtained from a study of T cell responses to AZD1222 COVID-19 vaccine (dated by TCRdb to about 2021). Looking at the study overall: TCR sequencing covered more than 230 trial participants: 200 to 220 given two doses of AZD1222 and approximately 25 given two doses of MenACWY control vaccine. Trial participants were enrolled into age subgroups of 18-55, 56-69 and 70-plus years, which contained about 150, 28 and 57 TCR-sequenced participants, respectively.

V gives up 3 bases and J gives up 3 bases, and the segment between their germline ends measures 8 bases. Reading from cysteine to phenylalanine, the CDR3 counts 13 amino acids. The DNA shown is the 39-base CDR3, in frame from base 1. CDR1 SGHTA and CDR2 FQGNSA are derived from the germline V gene. The CDR3 regions of human TCRbeta chains were analyzed by immunosequencing. Turning to the authors' computational methods: Repertoire TCRs were matched against a reference library of SARS-CoV-2-specific TCRs generated with the MIRA antigen-specificity platform. Breadth meant the fraction of unique TCRs that were SARS-CoV-2-associated, whereas depth meant the fraction of total T cells that were SARS-CoV-2-associated. Using the MIRA data, each spike-specific TCR was assigned both to the spike region to which the TCR was reactive and to a CD4 or CD8 class. Log10-transformed breadth and depth values were compared by one-way ANOVA with Sidak's multiple comparisons tests. TCRdb's version of the immuneACCESS table is confined to in-frame rearrangements and falls short of the full clone set. An unresolved V gene accounts for under half of the shortfall where checked; the remainder is of unknown origin. From that table come the V and J calls and clone size; the DNA was used to work out D and trimming. Within this sample are some 150,000 clones, with around 89% of them counted one time only. Roughly 4% of the sample lies in the top ten.

In the paper's terms, the time point label means: about 28 days (+/-7) after the second vaccine dose. AZD1222 recipients with second doses at about 4 weeks or about 12 weeks were pooled, because spike-specific TCR depth and breadth did not differ between schedules. The vaccinee samples were drawn from two UK trials, COV001 and COV002, one of which was a single-blind randomized controlled phase 2/3 trial testing AZD1222 (ChAdOx1 nCoV-19) in healthy adults. For TCRbeta chain sequencing, PBMC samples from trial participants were taken at day 0 and at day 28 after the second dose. This clone was seen only once. No cognate antigen has been identified for it. Nothing much larger sits one base from this clone, and base qualities are not available. Findings and caveats that apply to the study as a whole: The 56-69-year group was small, and its depth increase did not reach significance, likely because of low power. After two AZD1222 doses, both the breadth and the depth of spike-specific TCRs were significantly higher than at day 0 and than in MenACWY recipients. Most participants were white British and females outnumbered males, and the authors suggested that clonal diversity may have been underestimated. Epitopes outside the regions mutated in the B.1.351 and B.1.1.7 variants were reportedly recognized by nearly half of the unique spike-specific TCRs. Conclusions about previously exposed vaccinees are limited, since just a handful of AZD1222 recipients were seropositive for SARS-CoV-2 at baseline. Because no day 14 peak-response samples were available, repertoires were characterized only after the peak T cell response. CD4 TCRs associated with the vaccine covered the entire spike protein, and the dominant responses were in regions 160-218 and 743-854.

The sequence was collected from an adult who received the AZD1222 COVID-19 vaccine. The V gene is TRBV7-2 and the J gene is TRBJ2-5, with no D gene named confidently. Sequencing used peripheral blood, obtained 28 days after the second AZD1222 dose. Read as DNA, the sequence is TGTGCCAGCAGCTTGCCCGTGGAAGAGACCCAGTACTTC. The encoded protein is CASSLPVEETQYF.